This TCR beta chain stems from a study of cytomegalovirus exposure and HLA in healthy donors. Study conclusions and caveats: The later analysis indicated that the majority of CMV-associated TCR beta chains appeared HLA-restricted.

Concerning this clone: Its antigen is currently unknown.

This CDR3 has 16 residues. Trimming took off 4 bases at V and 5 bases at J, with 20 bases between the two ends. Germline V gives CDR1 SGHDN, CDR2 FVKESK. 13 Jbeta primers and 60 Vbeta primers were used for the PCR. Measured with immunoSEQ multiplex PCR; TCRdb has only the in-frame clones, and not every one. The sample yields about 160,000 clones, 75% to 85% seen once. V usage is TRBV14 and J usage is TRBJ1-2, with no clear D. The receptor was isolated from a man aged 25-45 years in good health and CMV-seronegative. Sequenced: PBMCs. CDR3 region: CASSRTETALLYGYTF. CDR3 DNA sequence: TGTGCCAGCAGCCGCACAGAAACGGCACTCCTTTATGGCTACACCTTC.